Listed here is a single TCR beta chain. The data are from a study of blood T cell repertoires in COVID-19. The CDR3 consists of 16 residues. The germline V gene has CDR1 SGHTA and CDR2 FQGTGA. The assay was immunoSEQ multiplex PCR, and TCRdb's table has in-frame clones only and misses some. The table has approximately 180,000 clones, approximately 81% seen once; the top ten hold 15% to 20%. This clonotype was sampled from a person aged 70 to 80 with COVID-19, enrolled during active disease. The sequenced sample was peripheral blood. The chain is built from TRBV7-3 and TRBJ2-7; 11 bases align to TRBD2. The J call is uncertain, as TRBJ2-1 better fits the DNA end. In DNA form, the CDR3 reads TGTGCCAGCAGCTTCCGTACTAGCGGGGGCTCCAATGAGCAGTTCTTC. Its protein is CASSFRTSGGSNEQFF.